A selection of T cell receptor beta chains follows, all from one sample in a study of cytomegalovirus exposure and HLA in healthy donors. Using immunoSEQ multiplex PCR, the repertoire was profiled, and TCRdb retains in-frame clones only, with some absent. This sample has 130,000 or so clones; around 85% occur once, and the top ten carry roughly 2%. Source material: PBMCs. Receptors were obtained from a woman aged 25-40 years in good health and CMV-seronegative. Both conserved end residues are part of each CDR3. D genes are given only for firm matches. The size field is filled for only some rows; it gives once, few, many or a size class.

J gene: TRBJ1-1; D gene: NA; clone size: NA; V gene: TRBV28; CDR3 DNA: TGTGCCAGCAGCCGGCTGGTTATGAGGGATGGGGACACTGAAGCTTTCTTT; CDR3 protein: CASSRLVMRDGDTEAFF
J gene: TRBJ1-2; D gene: NA; clone size: NA; V gene: TRBV5-6; CDR3 DNA: TGTGCCAGCAGCTTGGGACAGCCGGGCTATGGCTACACCTTC; CDR3 protein: CASSLGQPGYGYTF
J gene: TRBJ2-1; D gene: TRBD2; clone size: NA; V gene: TRBV7-2; CDR3 DNA: TGTGCCAGCAGCTTAGGGAGGGCACTAGCGGGGGGCTACAATGAGCAGTTCTTC; CDR3 protein: CASSLGRALAGGYNEQFF
J gene: TRBJ1-2; D gene: NA; clone size: NA; V gene: TRBV5-1; CDR3 DNA: TGCGCCAGCAGTCCTACTTCTGACAGGTACTATGGCTACACCTTC; CDR3 protein: CASSPTSDRYYGYTF
J gene: TRBJ1-5; D gene: NA; clone size: NA; V gene: TRBV21-1; CDR3 DNA: TGTGCCAGCAGCGGCCGGGACAGGGGGCTCGGTCAGCCCCAGCATTTT; CDR3 protein: CASSGRDRGLGQPQHF
J gene: TRBJ2-5; D gene: TRBD2; clone size: NA; V gene: TRBV6-1; CDR3 DNA: TGTGCCAGCAGTGAAGATTCTTTAGCGGGGGGGCTCAAGAAGGAGACCCAGTACTTC; CDR3 protein: CASSEDSLAGGLKKETQYF
J gene: TRBJ2-3; D gene: NA; clone size: NA; V gene: TRBV2; CDR3 DNA: TGTGCCAGCAGTCCCCGCGGTCCGCGGATGCCAGATACGCAGTATTTT; CDR3 protein: CASSPRGPRMPDTQYF
J gene: TRBJ2-1; D gene: NA; clone size: NA; V gene: TRBV5-5; CDR3 DNA: TGTGCCAGCAGCTTGGGGCAAGAGGCTGGCAATGAGCAGTTCTTC; CDR3 protein: CASSLGQEAGNEQFF
J gene: TRBJ2-6; D gene: NA; clone size: NA; V gene: TRBV7-9; CDR3 DNA: TGTGCCAGCAGCTTCGGCGGGGCCAACTCTGGGGCCAACGTCCTGACTTTC; CDR3 protein: CASSFGGANSGANVLTF
J gene: TRBJ2-6; D gene: NA; clone size: once; V gene: TRBV12-2; CDR3 DNA: TGTGCAAGTCGCCCGCCCCGCCAGGCTGGGTTGCGGGGGGCGCACCGTTGGGCCAACGTCCTGACTTTC; CDR3 protein: CASRPPRQAGLRGAHRWANVLTF
J gene: TRBJ2-3; D gene: TRBD1; clone size: NA; V gene: TRBV7-9; CDR3 DNA: TGTGCCAGCAGCCTAGGACAGGGGCGCGCAGATACGCAGTATTTT; CDR3 protein: CASSLGQGRADTQYF
J gene: TRBJ2-3; D gene: TRBD2; clone size: NA; V gene: TRBV11-2; CDR3 DNA: TGTGCCAGCAGCTTAGCGGCCGGGGGGGCCGGTGATACGCAGTATTTT; CDR3 protein: CASSLAAGGAGDTQYF
J gene: TRBJ2-2; D gene: NA; clone size: NA; V gene: TRBV11-2; CDR3 DNA: TGTGCCAGCAGCTCCCGACCGGGACACACCAAAACCGGGGAGCTGTTTTTT; CDR3 protein: CASSSRPGHTKTGELFF
J gene: TRBJ2-2; D gene: NA; clone size: NA; V gene: TRBV18; CDR3 DNA: TGTGCCAGCTCACAGGGAGACGGGGAGCTGTTTTTT; CDR3 protein: CASSQGDGELFF
J gene: TRBJ2-5; D gene: TRBD1; clone size: NA; V gene: TRBV11-2; CDR3 DNA: TGTGCCAGCAGTACCGGGACAGGGATAAGGGCAGAGACCCAGTACTTC; CDR3 protein: CASSTGTGIRAETQYF
J gene: TRBJ2-3; D gene: TRBD2; clone size: once; V gene: TRBV7-6; CDR3 DNA: TGTGCCAGCAGCTCGCGACTAGCGGGGGACACAGATACGCAGTATTTT; CDR3 protein: CASSSRLAGDTDTQYF
J gene: TRBJ2-1; D gene: TRBD1; clone size: NA; V gene: TRBV5-6; CDR3 DNA: TGTGCCAGCAGCGTAGGACAGGGTTGGCATGAGCAGTTCTTC; CDR3 protein: CASSVGQGWHEQFF
J gene: TRBJ1-2; D gene: NA; clone size: once; V gene: TRBV7-9; CDR3 DNA: TGTGCCAGCAGCTTAGATAGCGGGGTTGGAGGCTACATCTTC; CDR3 protein: CASSLDSGVGGYIF
J gene: TRBJ1-6; D gene: TRBD1; clone size: few; V gene: TRBV27; CDR3 DNA: TGTGCCAGCAGTGGAGGGACAGATAATTCACCCCTCCACTTT; CDR3 protein: CASSGGTDNSPLHF
J gene: TRBJ2-3; D gene: NA; clone size: NA; V gene: TRBV14; CDR3 DNA: TGTGCCAGCAGCCCGGATTCCGCAGGGCCGTATACGCAGTATTTT; CDR3 protein: CASSPDSAGPYTQYF
J gene: TRBJ1-4; D gene: NA; clone size: once; V gene: TRBV7-8; CDR3 DNA: TGTGCCAGCAGCCGTGGATCACTCACAGCTAATGAAAAACTGTTTTTT; CDR3 protein: CASSRGSLTANEKLFF
J gene: TRBJ2-3; D gene: NA; clone size: once; V gene: TRBV13; CDR3 DNA: TGTGCCAGCAGCTTAGGGGCGGGTCGGCCTCCAGATACGCAGTATTTT; CDR3 protein: CASSLGAGRPPDTQYF
J gene: TRBJ2-7; D gene: NA; clone size: few; V gene: TRBV27; CDR3 DNA: TGTGCCAGCAGTGCTGTTCAGGGGTGGTCCTACGAGCAGTACTTC; CDR3 protein: CASSAVQGWSYEQYF
J gene: TRBJ2-7; D gene: NA; clone size: NA; V gene: TRBV21-1; CDR3 DNA: TGTGCCAGCACCCGAACTGCAACACTAGCGGGGCCCTACGAGCAGTACTTC; CDR3 protein: CASTRTATLAGPYEQYF
J gene: TRBJ1-2; D gene: TRBD1; clone size: once; V gene: TRBV5-1; CDR3 DNA: TGCGCCAGCAGCCTTGGGACAGGGAGTTATGGCTACACCTTC; CDR3 protein: CASSLGTGSYGYTF
J gene: TRBJ2-7; D gene: TRBD2; clone size: NA; V gene: TRBV10-2; CDR3 DNA: TGCGCCAGCAGTGAGCACCGACTAGCGGGGGGGCGCGAGCAGTACTTC; CDR3 protein: CASSEHRLAGGREQYF
J gene: TRBJ1-6; D gene: NA; clone size: NA; V gene: TRBV5-4; CDR3 DNA: TGTGCCAGCAGCTTGGTTGGAGAGTCTTCACCCCTCCACTTT; CDR3 protein: CASSLVGESSPLHF
J gene: TRBJ1-6; D gene: NA; clone size: NA; V gene: TRBV19; CDR3 DNA: TGTGCCAGTAGTTCCCCCCTATATGAGTCACCCCTCCACTTT; CDR3 protein: CASSSPLYESPLHF
J gene: TRBJ1-2; D gene: NA; clone size: NA; V gene: TRBV5-1; CDR3 DNA: TGCGCCAGCAGCGACTACACGGGGTATCGAGGCTACACCTTC; CDR3 protein: CASSDYTGYRGYTF
J gene: TRBJ2-7; D gene: TRBD2; clone size: NA; V gene: TRBV5-1; CDR3 DNA: TGCGCCAGCAGGACTAGCGGGGGGGCCGACGAGCAGTACTTC; CDR3 protein: CASRTSGGADEQYF
J gene: TRBJ1-3; D gene: NA; clone size: NA; V gene: TRBV11-2; CDR3 DNA: TGTGCCAGCAGCTTAGTGGCAGGGGCCGCCTCTGGAAACACCATATATTTT; CDR3 protein: CASSLVAGAASGNTIYF
J gene: TRBJ1-5; D gene: NA; clone size: NA; V gene: TRBV19; CDR3 DNA: TGTGCCACCCTCGGACAACAGGGCCAGCCCCAGCATTTT; CDR3 protein: CATLGQQGQPQHF
J gene: TRBJ1-2; D gene: NA; clone size: NA; V gene: TRBV7-9; CDR3 DNA: TGTGCCAGCAGCCTGGACAGCCCTAACTATGGCTACACCTTC; CDR3 protein: CASSLDSPNYGYTF
J gene: TRBJ2-3; D gene: NA; clone size: NA; V gene: TRBV11-3; CDR3 DNA: TGTGCCAGCAGCCAACAGGGATCTAGCACAGATACGCAGTATTTT; CDR3 protein: CASSQQGSSTDTQYF
J gene: TRBJ2-2; D gene: NA; clone size: NA; V gene: TRBV19; CDR3 DNA: TGTGCCAGTAGTGCCGGGACAACGAACACCGGGGAGCTGTTTTTT; CDR3 protein: CASSAGTTNTGELFF
J gene: TRBJ1-1; D gene: TRBD1; clone size: medium-sized; V gene: TRBV5-4; CDR3 DNA: TGTGCCAGCAGCTTGGCCACAGGGGAAAACACTGAAGCTTTCTTT; CDR3 protein: CASSLATGENTEAFF
J gene: TRBJ2-1; D gene: TRBD1; clone size: few; V gene: TRBV4-3; CDR3 DNA: TGCGCCAGCAGCCAGGGACAGGGGGCGGACAATGAGCAGTTCTTC; CDR3 protein: CASSQGQGADNEQFF